These 32 T cell receptor beta chains were all obtained from the same sample, sequenced in a study of cytotoxic CD8 clonotypes in ibrutinib-treated CLL. The method was immunoSEQ multiplex PCR; TCRdb's version includes in-frame clones alone and lacks a portion of them. This table has some 140,000 clones, 79% appearing once. Sequences were derived from PBMCs, sampled after 12 months of ibrutinib treatment. The receptor set was obtained from a human donor with chronic lymphocytic leukemia.

This sequence joins TRBV5-1 and TRBJ2-7, with 7 bases matching TRBD2. V gave up 0 bases and J gave up 2 bases; unmatched junction bases: 5. This CDR3 comprises 15 residues. Germline CDR1 is SGHRS and CDR2 is YFSETQ. In nucleotides, the CDR3 is TGCGCCAGCAGCTTGGTAGGCGGGGGAACCTACGAGCAGTACTTC. This codes for CASSLVGGGTYEQYF. The whole variable domain, filled in from reference TRBV5-1 and TRBJ2-7, reads KAGVTQTPRYLIKTRGQQVTLSCSPISGHRSVSWYQQTPGQGLQFLFEYFSETQRNKGNFPGRFSGRQFSNSRSEMNVSTLELGDSALYLCASSLVGGGTYEQYFGPGTRLTVT.

V and J are TRBV5-1 and TRBJ1-1, with D unclear. The germline V and J ends were trimmed by 0 bases and 3 bases, with 9 bases remaining between them. The CDR3 is made up of 14 amino acids. Germline loops: CDR1 SGHRS, CDR2 YFSETQ. The CDR3 DNA reads TGCGCCAGCAGCTTGGTACCACGGGACACTGAAGCTTTCTTT. Translated: CASSLVPRDTEAFF.

The J gene is TRBJ2-7, the V gene TRBV28; 7 bases agree with TRBD2. CDR3 size: 15 residues. J was trimmed by 1 base and V by 2 bases; bases with no gene match: 5. Germline loops: CDR1 MDHEN, CDR2 SYDVKM. Here the CDR3 reads CASSLAGDLSYEQYF. As DNA, the CDR3 is TGTGCCAGCAGTTTAGCGGGAGATTTGTCCTACGAGCAGTACTTC.

The chain links TRBV2 to TRBJ1-4, with TRBD1 as a possible D gene (5 bases). This CDR3 has 11 residues. V was pared by 8 bases and J by 6 bases, with 7 bases between. Looked up from germline, CDR1 is SNHLY and CDR2 is FYNNEI. CDR3 loop: CASRDYEKLFF. Written as DNA, the CDR3 is TGTGCCAGCCGGGACTATGAAAAACTGTTTTTT. Complete variable domain (other parts from reference TRBV2 and TRBJ1-4): EPEVTQTPSHQVTQMGQEVILRCVPISNHLYFYWYRQILGQKVEFLVSFYNNEISEKSEIFDDQFSVERPDGSNFTLKIRSTKLEDSAMYFCASRDYEKLFFGSGTQLSVL.

The J gene is TRBJ1-5, the V gene TRBV10-3; 7 positions match TRBD1. V lost 2 bases and J lost 1; bases outside the gene matches: 11. CDR3 length: 18 amino acids. Germline CDR1 ENHRY, CDR2 SYGVKD. The CDR3 loop reads CAISERRLQGPSNQPQHF. CDR3 DNA: TGTGCCATCAGTGAGAGGCGGTTACAGGGGCCGAGCAATCAGCCCCAGCATTTT.

V and J are TRBV27 and TRBJ1-4, with D possibly being TRBD1 (6 bases). This CDR3 spans 15 amino acids. Germline V gives CDR1 MNHEY, CDR2 SMNVEV (reference sequence). Trimming left V 6 bases short and J 0 bases short, with 11 bases between. The CDR3 here is CASRGGHPTNEKLFF. The CDR3 DNA sequence: TGTGCCAGCAGGGGGGGACATCCAACTAATGAAAAACTGTTTTTT.

This clone was observed once. The chain is built from TRBV5-4 and TRBJ1-1; D might be TRBD1 (6 bases). Trimming shortened V by 4 bases and J by 2 bases, and 12 bases separated the two germline ends. Germline CDR1 SGHNT, CDR2 YYREEE (reference sequence). The CDR3 sequence is 14 residues long. This chain's CDR3 is CASSPDRRNTEAFF. The CDR3 DNA reads TGTGCCAGCAGCCCGGACAGACGAAACACTGAAGCTTTCTTT. Supplemented by reference TRBV5-4 and TRBJ1-1, the full variable domain reads ETGVTQSPTHLIKTRGQQVTLRCSSQSGHNTVSWYQQALGQGPQFIFQYYREEENGRGNFPPRFSGLQFPNYSSELNVNALELDDSALYLCASSPDRRNTEAFFGQGTRLTVV.

This sequence joins TRBV5-1 and TRBJ2-5, with D perhaps matching TRBD1 (6 bases). This CDR3 region has 14 residues. Trimming removed 3 bases from V and 2 bases from J, with 11 bases in between. Germline values: CDR1 SGHRS, CDR2 YFSETQ. This CDR3 is CASSSPGAQETQYF. CDR3 DNA: TGCGCCAGCAGCTCACCAGGGGCTCAAGAGACCCAGTACTTC.

J is TRBJ2-3 and V is TRBV7-2; 7 positions agree with TRBD1. With 7 bases clipped from V and 0 bases from J, the junction kept 7 bases outside the gene matches. From germline, CDR1 is SGHTA and CDR2 FQGNSA. This CDR3 region has 15 residues. CDR3 nucleotide sequence: TGTGCCAGCACCATGACAGGGAGAAGCACAGATACGCAGTATTTT. This gives the protein CASTMTGRSTDTQYF. Filled out from reference TRBV7-2 and TRBJ2-3, the complete variable domain reads GAGVSQSPSNKVTEKGKDVELRCDPISGHTALYWYRQSLGQGLEFLIYFQGNSAPDKSGLPSDRFSAERTGGSVSTLTIQRTQQEDSAVYLCASTMTGRSTDTQYFGPGTRLTVL.

This chain joins TRBV5-1 and TRBJ1-1; D might be TRBD1 (6 bases). This CDR3 comprises 14 residues. V was cut by 4 bases and J by 5 bases, with 15 bases left in between. Germline assignment: CDR1 SGHRS and CDR2 YFSETQ. The CDR3: CASSVTGIGTEAFF. Here the CDR3 DNA reads TGCGCCAGCAGCGTAACAGGGATTGGTACTGAAGCTTTCTTT.

This clone was picked up a small number of times. The chain couples TRBV6-5 to TRBJ2-1; 7 positions match TRBD2. J lost 8 bases, V lost 6 bases, and 10 bases had no gene match. CDR1 and CDR2 (germline): MNHEY, SVGAGI. The CDR3 consists of 14 residues. DNA of the CDR3: TGTGCCAGCAGAACTAGCGCGCCTTGGGATGAGCAGTTCTTC. Residues: CASRTSAPWDEQFF.

This chain joins TRBV28 and TRBJ2-7; 8 bases map to TRBD2. The CDR3 covers 15 residues. V lost 4 bases to trimming and J lost 0 bases; unmatched junction nucleotides: 5. Germline-derived CDR1 and CDR2 are MDHEN and SYDVKM. In nucleotides, the CDR3 is TGTGCCAGCAGTTCACCTAGCGGGTTCTCCTACGAGCAGTACTTC. Amino acids: CASSSPSGFSYEQYF.

The CDR3 loop reads CASSLYPDRGEQPQHF. The CDR3 nucleotides read TGTGCCAGCAGCTTGTACCCGGACAGGGGGGAACAGCCCCAGCATTTT. V and J are TRBV5-5 and TRBJ1-5; 10 nucleotides line up with TRBD1. The CDR3 is made up of 16 amino acids. Germline V gene data show CDR1 as SGHKS and CDR2 as YYEKEE (reference sequence). The V and J ends lost 1 base and 7 bases, in that order; junction bases with no gene match: 8.

The genes are TRBV7-9 and TRBJ1-4; D unclear. The germline CDR1 and CDR2 sequences are SEHNR and FQNEAQ (reference sequence). The V gene lost 1 base and the J gene lost 7 bases, with 4 bases spanning the gap. The CDR3 contains 12 residues. The CDR3 DNA is TGTGCCAGCAGCTTAGAGGGTGAAAAACTGTTTTTT. As protein: CASSLEGEKLFF.

The table lists this clone with a count of one. V and J are TRBV5-8 and TRBJ2-1, with 9 positions matching TRBD2. Germline values: CDR1 SGHTS, CDR2 YDEGEE. The CDR3 has 18 residues. V was pared by 2 bases and J by 4 bases, with 13 bases of the junction left unmatched. The CDR3 region has the DNA TGTGCCAGCAGCTTCCCCCGGGGAAGACTAGCGGCTTACAATGAGCAGTTCTTC. Its protein product is CASSFPRGRLAAYNEQFF.

The chain links TRBV7-2 to TRBJ2-1; D is unresolved. The germline CDR1 and CDR2 sequences are SGHTA and FQGNSA. This CDR3 has 12 residues. V was trimmed by 3 bases and J by 12 bases, leaving 12 bases between them. CDR3 in amino acids: CASSFGFFSQFF. CDR3 in DNA: TGTGCCAGCAGCTTTGGGTTTTTTTCGCAGTTCTTC.

This clone was detected once. The chain joins TRBV6-5 to TRBJ1-1, with 7 bases that match TRBD1. The germline V gene has CDR1 MNHEY and CDR2 SVGAGI. CDR3 length: 15 amino acids. The V gene end was trimmed by 0 bases and the J gene end by 4 bases; junction bases not matched to a gene: 5. The chain's CDR3 is CASSYSNSGGTEAFF. The DNA for the CDR3 is TGTGCCAGCAGTTACTCGAACTCAGGGGGCACTGAAGCTTTCTTT.

This chain uses TRBV5-4 with TRBJ2-1; TRBD2 matches at 12 bases. This CDR3 comprises 18 residues. Germline V gives CDR1 SGHNT, CDR2 YYREEE (reference sequence). The V gene end was trimmed by 3 bases and the J gene end by 7 bases; junction bases not matched to a gene: 14. CDR3 region: CASSWGVPGTSGSNEQFF. The CDR3 DNA sequence: TGTGCCAGCAGCTGGGGGGTTCCCGGGACTAGCGGGTCAAATGAGCAGTTCTTC.

The chain couples TRBV12-2 to TRBJ2-7. TRBV12-2 is labeled a pseudogene. The CDR3 runs to 17 residues. The CDR3 here is CASRLANKDRSSYEQYF. The CDR3 DNA follows: TGTGCAAGTCGCTTGGCAAACAAGGACCGTAGCTCCTACGAGCAGTACTTC.

This chain joins TRBV6-5 and TRBJ1-2; 7 positions agree with TRBD1. Germline V gives CDR1 MNHEY, CDR2 SVGAGI. V shed 7 bases, J shed 3 bases, and the junction held 2 bases outside the gene matches. The CDR3 spans 12 residues. This CDR3 is CASKTGYYGYTF. In DNA, the CDR3 is TGTGCCAGCAAGACAGGGTACTATGGCTACACCTTC.

This chain uses TRBV5-6 with TRBJ1-4; 7 bases map to TRBD1. The V gene end was trimmed by 0 bases and the J gene end by 7 bases; junction bases not matched to a gene: 9. CDR1 is SGHDT and CDR2 is YYEEEE in the germline V gene. CDR3 length: 16 amino acids. CDR3 in amino acids: CASSLGQGFPGEKLFF. The CDR3 bases are TGTGCCAGCAGCTTGGGACAGGGTTTCCCCGGTGAAAAACTGTTTTTT.

The genes are TRBV5-1 and TRBJ2-1; D remains unclear. Germline V CDR1 and CDR2: SGHRS, YFSETQ. This CDR3 contains 15 residues. Trimming shortened V by 4 bases and J by 0 bases, and 11 bases separated the two germline ends. The CDR3 loop reads CASSPLQNSYNEQFF. DNA for the CDR3: TGCGCCAGCAGCCCACTGCAGAACTCCTACAATGAGCAGTTCTTC. Looking up the rest from reference TRBV5-1 and TRBJ2-1 gives the full variable domain: KAGVTQTPRYLIKTRGQQVTLSCSPISGHRSVSWYQQTPGQGLQFLFEYFSETQRNKGNFPGRFSGRQFSNSRSEMNVSTLELGDSALYLCASSPLQNSYNEQFFGPGTRLTVL.

Points on this clone: The sample has other DNA sequences that encode this CDR3 too. The V call is TRBV7-2, the J call TRBJ2-1; either TRBD1 or TRBD2 may supply D (5 bases each). The CDR3 totals 15 residues. Germline CDR1 reads SGHTA; CDR2 reads FQGNSA. Between the trimmed V and J ends, which lost 1 base and 3 bases, there was a span of 10 bases. The CDR3 reads CASSLGGSHYNEQFF. CDR3 DNA sequence: TGTGCCAGCAGCTTAGGGGGGAGCCACTACAATGAGCAGTTCTTC.

The rearrangement joins TRBV6-4 to TRBJ2-2, with D possibly being TRBD1 (6 bases). Germline CDR1 and CDR2: MRHNA and SNTAGT. With 9 bases removed from V and 0 bases from J, the gap between germline ends came to 8 bases. This CDR3 spans 13 amino acids. The CDR3 reads CASGQSNTGELFF. Here the CDR3 DNA reads TGTGCCAGTGGACAGTCGAACACCGGGGAGCTGTTTTTT.

The chain has TRBV15 and TRBJ2-7; possible D gene TRBD2, 6 bases. Germline CDR1 reads LNHNV; CDR2 reads YYDKDF (reference sequence). The V end lost 3 bases, the J end lost 1 base, and 16 bases lay between the germline ends. There are 16 residues in the CDR3. CDR3 protein: CATSSRRDSLSYEQYF. CDR3 coding DNA: TGTGCCACCAGCAGTAGACGGGACTCGCTATCCTACGAGCAGTACTTC.

J is TRBJ1-5 and V is TRBV28, with a possible D match to TRBD1 (6 bases). V shed 7 bases and J shed 11 bases, with 24 bases lying between them. Germline V gives CDR1 MDHEN, CDR2 SYDVKM. This CDR3 has 15 amino acids. The CDR3 DNA sequence: TGTGCCAGCACCGTACGACAGGTTGGTTTCACGACCCAGCATTTT. Amino acids: CASTVRQVGFTTQHF.

This chain links TRBV19 with TRBJ2-1; 8 positions agree with TRBD2. Looked up from germline, CDR1 is LNHDA and CDR2 is SQIVND (reference sequence). This CDR3 is 15 amino acids long. The junction had 11 bases not matched to a gene; V was cut back by 5 bases and J by 8 bases. The CDR3 protein is CASSRDAAGVYEQFF. As DNA, the CDR3 is TGTGCCAGTAGTCGTGACGCAGCGGGAGTATATGAGCAGTTCTTC.

This rearrangement joins TRBV18 to TRBJ2-3, with unresolved D. Trimming removed 6 bases from V and 0 bases from J, with 7 bases in between. CDR1 and CDR2 from the germline V gene are KGHSH and LQKENI. CDR3 length: 13 amino acids. The CDR3 DNA sequence: TGTGCCAGCTCGACGACTAGCACAGATACGCAGTATTTT. Translated, it gives CASSTTSTDTQYF.

This chain uses TRBV9 with TRBJ2-3, with TRBD2 matching over 9 bases. The CDR3 has 17 amino acids. The germline CDR1 and CDR2 sequences are SGDLS and YYNGEE. The V gene end was trimmed by 0 bases and the J gene end by 0 bases; junction bases not matched to a gene: 5. This chain's CDR3 is CASSVAPSGVSTDTQYF. The CDR3, as DNA: TGTGCCAGCAGCGTAGCTCCTAGCGGGGTGAGCACAGATACGCAGTATTTT. Supplemented by reference TRBV9 and TRBJ2-3, the full variable domain reads DSGVTQTPKHLITATGQRVTLRCSPRSGDLSVYWYQQSLDQGLQFLIQYYNGEERAKGNILERFSAQQFPDLHSELNLSSLELGDSALYFCASSVAPSGVSTDTQYFGPGTRLTVL.

This clone showed up just a few times. The rearrangement joins TRBV18 to TRBJ1-1; no definite D call. Trimming removed 3 bases at V and 4 bases at J, with 12 bases between. CDR3 length: 14 residues. In germline, CDR1 is KGHSH, CDR2 LQKENI. The CDR3 region is CASSPNGGSTEAFF. DNA for the CDR3: TGTGCCAGCTCACCTAATGGAGGGAGCACTGAAGCTTTCTTT.

V is TRBV7-6 and J is TRBJ2-3; 9 bases line up with TRBD1. The CDR3 runs to 15 residues. Germline V gene data show CDR1 as SGHVS and CDR2 as FNYEAQ. V lost 6 bases to trimming and J lost 4 bases; unmatched junction nucleotides: 8. CDR3 sequence reads: CASSHWTGVADTQYF. CDR3 nucleotide sequence: TGTGCCAGCAGTCACTGGACAGGGGTGGCAGATACGCAGTATTTT.

V is TRBV21-1 and J is TRBJ1-5. TRBV21-1 is marked as a pseudogene. CDR3 size: 16 residues. The CDR3 DNA sequence: TGTGCCAGCAGCAAAGAGTCGGAAATTAGCAATCAGCCCCAGCATTTT. It encodes CASSKESEISNQPQHF.